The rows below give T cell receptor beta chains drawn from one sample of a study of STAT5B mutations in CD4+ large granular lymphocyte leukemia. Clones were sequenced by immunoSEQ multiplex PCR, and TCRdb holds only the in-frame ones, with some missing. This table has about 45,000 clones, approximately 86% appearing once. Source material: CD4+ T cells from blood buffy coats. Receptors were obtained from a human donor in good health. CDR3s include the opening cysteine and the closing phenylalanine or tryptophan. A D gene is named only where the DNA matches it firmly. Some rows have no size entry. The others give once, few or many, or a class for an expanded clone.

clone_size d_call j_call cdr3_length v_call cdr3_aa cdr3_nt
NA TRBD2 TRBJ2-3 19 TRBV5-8 CASSFTGTSGSPAGDTQYF TGTGCCAGCAGTTTTACCGGGACTAGCGGGAGCCCTGCCGGAGATACGCAGTATTTT
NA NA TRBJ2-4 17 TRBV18 CASSPLASNLAKNIQYF TGTGCCAGCTCACCACTGGCGAGCAATCTAGCCAAAAACATTCAGTACTTC
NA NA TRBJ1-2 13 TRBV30 CAWSAAGAGGYTF TGTGCCTGGAGTGCAGCGGGGGCGGGGGGCTACACCTTC
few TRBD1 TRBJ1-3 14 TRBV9 CASSVETGGNTIYF TGTGCCAGCAGCGTAGAGACAGGGGGAAACACCATATATTTT
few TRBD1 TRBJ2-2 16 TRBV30 CAFRGQSSRGTGELFF TGTGCTTTCCGGGGACAGTCCTCGCGCGGCACCGGGGAGCTGTTTTTT
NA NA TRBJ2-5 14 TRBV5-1 CASSLEGVGETQYF TGCGCCAGCAGTCTGGAGGGGGTAGGAGAGACCCAGTACTTC
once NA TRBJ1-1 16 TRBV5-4 CASSITGRGWNTEAFF TGTGCCAGCAGCATAACAGGGAGAGGGTGGAACACTGAAGCTTTCTTT
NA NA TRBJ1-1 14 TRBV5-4 CASSLVGQWREAFF TGTGCCAGCAGCTTGGTTGGACAGTGGAGGGAAGCTTTCTTT
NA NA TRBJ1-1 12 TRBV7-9 CASSLAGFEAFF TGTGCCAGCAGCTTAGCGGGGTTTGAAGCTTTCTTT
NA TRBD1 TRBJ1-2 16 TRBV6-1 CASSDSPGQGARGYTF TGTGCCAGCAGTGATAGCCCAGGACAGGGGGCGCGAGGCTACACCTTC
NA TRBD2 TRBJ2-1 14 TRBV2 CAGAAGLGYNEQFF TGTGCCGGAGCGGCCGGACTAGGCTACAATGAGCAGTTCTTC
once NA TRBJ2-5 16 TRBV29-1 CSVLRLERYPPETQYF TGCAGCGTTCTCCGTTTAGAGCGGTACCCCCCAGAGACCCAGTACTTC
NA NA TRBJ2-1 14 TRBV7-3 CASSLTSVYNEQFF TGTGCCAGCAGCTTAACTAGCGTCTACAATGAGCAGTTCTTC
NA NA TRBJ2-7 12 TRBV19 CASGQGGYEQYF TGTGCCAGTGGCCAGGGGGGCTACGAGCAGTACTTC
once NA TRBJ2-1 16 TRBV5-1 CASSLVAGSSYNEQFF TGCGCCAGCAGCTTGGTGGCGGGGAGCTCCTACAATGAGCAGTTCTTC
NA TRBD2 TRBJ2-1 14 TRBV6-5 CASSYSGTSGSWFF TGTGCCAGCAGTTACTCAGGGACTAGCGGGAGTTGGTTCTTC
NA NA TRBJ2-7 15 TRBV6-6 CASSYAVAGSHEQYF TGTGCCAGCAGTTACGCGGTGGCGGGATCCCACGAGCAGTACTTC
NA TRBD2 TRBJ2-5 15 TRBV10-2 CASSETSGRSVTQYF TGCGCCAGCAGTGAGACTAGCGGGAGAAGCGTGACCCAGTACTTC
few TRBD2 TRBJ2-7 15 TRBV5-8 CASSPTGGESYEQYF TGTGCCAGCAGCCCCACCGGGGGGGAATCCTACGAGCAGTACTTC
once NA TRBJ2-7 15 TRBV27 CASSFRVRGSYEQYF TGTGCCAGCAGTTTCAGGGTCCGGGGTAGCTACGAGCAGTACTTC
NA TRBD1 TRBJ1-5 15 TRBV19 CASRRDRNPNQPQHF TGTGCCAGTAGGAGGGACAGGAACCCTAATCAGCCCCAGCATTTT
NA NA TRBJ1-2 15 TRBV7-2 CASSPLGGANYGYTF TGTGCCAGCAGCCCCCTGGGGGGAGCTAACTATGGCTACACCTTC
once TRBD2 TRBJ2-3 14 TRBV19 CASRPSGRTDTQYF TGTGCCAGTAGGCCTAGCGGTCGCACAGATACGCAGTATTTT
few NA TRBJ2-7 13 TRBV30 CAWSNGQGYEQYF TGTGCCTGGTCCAATGGCCAGGGCTACGAGCAGTACTTC
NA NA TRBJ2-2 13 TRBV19 CASSTTNTGELLF TGTGCCAGTAGTACCACGAACACCGGGGAGCTGCTTTTT
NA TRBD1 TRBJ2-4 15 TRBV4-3 CASSQGQGRGRIQYF TGCGCCAGCAGCCAAGGACAGGGACGGGGTCGCATTCAGTACTTC
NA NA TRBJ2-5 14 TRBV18 CASSYGGGRETQYF TGTGCCAGCTCATACGGAGGAGGAAGGGAGACCCAGTACTTC
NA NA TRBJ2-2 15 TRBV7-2 CASSLEGRNTGELFF TGTGCCAGCAGCTTAGAAGGGAGGAACACCGGGGAGCTGTTTTTT
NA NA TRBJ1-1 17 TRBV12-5 CASGLSSTWTHYTEAFF TGTGCTAGTGGTTTGTCCTCCACCTGGACACACTACACTGAAGCTTTCTTT
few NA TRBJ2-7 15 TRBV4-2 CASSRGAQSNYEQYF TGTGCCAGCAGCCGGGGAGCGCAGTCCAACTACGAGCAGTACTTC
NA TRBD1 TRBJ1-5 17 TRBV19 CASSTQGARLRNQPQHF TGTGCCAGTAGTACACAGGGGGCGCGATTAAGGAATCAGCCCCAGCATTTT
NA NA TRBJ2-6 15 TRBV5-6 CASSLWGAGANVLTF TGTGCCAGCAGCTTGTGGGGGGCTGGGGCCAACGTCCTGACTTTC
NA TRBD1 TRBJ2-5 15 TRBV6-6 CASSYLGTGQETQYF TGTGCCAGCAGTTACTTGGGGACAGGGCAAGAGACCCAGTACTTC
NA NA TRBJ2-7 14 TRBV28 CASSLKAGSYEQYF TGTGCCAGCAGTTTAAAGGCAGGTTCCTACGAGCAGTACTTC
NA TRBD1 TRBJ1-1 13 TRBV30 CAWSGQGYTEAFF TGTGCCTGGAGCGGACAGGGGTACACTGAAGCTTTCTTT
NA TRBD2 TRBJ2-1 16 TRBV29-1 CSVEDLAVPFYNEQFF TGCAGCGTTGAAGATCTAGCGGTCCCATTCTACAATGAGCAGTTCTTC
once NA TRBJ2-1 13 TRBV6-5 CASSYSTYNEQFF TGTGCCAGCAGTTATAGCACTTATAATGAGCAGTTCTTC
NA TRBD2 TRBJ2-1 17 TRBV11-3 CASSSGTSGRVGDEQFF TGTGCCAGCAGCTCCGGGACTAGCGGGAGGGTGGGGGATGAGCAGTTCTTC
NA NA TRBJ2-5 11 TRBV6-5 CASSHVETQYF TGTGCCAGCAGCCACGTAGAGACCCAGTACTTC
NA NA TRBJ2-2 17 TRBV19 CASSKNPGTGPTGELFF TGTGCCAGTAGTAAGAACCCCGGGACTGGCCCTACCGGGGAGCTGTTTTTT
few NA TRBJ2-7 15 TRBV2 CASSDRLASSYEQYF TGTGCCAGCAGTGATCGTCTAGCGAGCTCCTACGAGCAGTACTTC
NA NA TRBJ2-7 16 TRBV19 CASSIDSQALTYEQYF TGTGCCAGTAGTATAGATTCGCAGGCATTGACCTACGAGCAGTACTTC
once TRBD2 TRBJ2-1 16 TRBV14 CASSQRLAGPGNEQFF TGTGCCAGCAGCCAGAGACTAGCGGGACCAGGCAATGAGCAGTTCTTC
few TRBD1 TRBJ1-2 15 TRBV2 CASSGRDRGHYGYTF TGTGCCAGCAGTGGGCGGGACAGGGGCCACTATGGCTACACCTTC
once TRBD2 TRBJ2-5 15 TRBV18 CASSPRSGTGETQYF TGTGCCAGCTCACCCCGGAGCGGGACGGGCGAGACCCAGTACTTC
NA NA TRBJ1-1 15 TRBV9 CASSVGGGGNTEAFF TGTGCCAGCAGCGTAGGCGGGGGAGGGAACACTGAAGCTTTCTTT
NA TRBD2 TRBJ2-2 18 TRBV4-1 CASSQRTSGRARTGELFF TGCGCCAGCAGCCAACGGACTAGCGGGAGGGCTAGGACCGGGGAGCTGTTTTTT
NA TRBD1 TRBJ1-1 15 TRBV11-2 CASSPTTGGNTEAFF TGTGCCAGCAGCCCAACGACAGGGGGGAACACTGAAGCTTTCTTT
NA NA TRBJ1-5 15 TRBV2 CASSEVQGSNQPQHF TGTGCCAGCAGTGAGGTCCAGGGTAGCAATCAGCCCCAGCATTTT
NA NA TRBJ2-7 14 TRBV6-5 CASSVDTAPYEQYF TGTGCCAGCAGTGTGGACACAGCACCCTACGAGCAGTACTTC
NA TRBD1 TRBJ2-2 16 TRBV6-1 CASSEQGTDNTGELFF TGTGCCAGCAGTGAGCAGGGGACAGACAACACCGGGGAGCTGTTTTTT